Listed below are T cell receptor beta chains from one sample, sequenced in a study of cytomegalovirus exposure and HLA in healthy donors. The assay was immunoSEQ multiplex PCR, and TCRdb's table has in-frame clones only and misses some. The repertoire holds some 110,000 clones, with 83% as singletons. The specimen sequenced was PBMCs. The receptors were gathered from a man aged 18 to 30 in good health and CMV-seronegative. Both conserved end residues are part of each CDR3. A D gene is named only where the DNA matches it firmly. Clone size appears in some rows only: once, few, many, or a class for an expanded clone.

cdr3_aa: CASSEQWRYEQYF; cdr3_nt: TGTGCCAGCAGTGAACAGTGGAGATACGAGCAGTACTTC; clone_size: .; d_call: .; j_call: TRBJ2-7; v_call: TRBV6-1
cdr3_aa: CASSQTRTVQDGYTF; cdr3_nt: TGCGCCAGCAGCCAAACCCGGACAGTTCAGGATGGCTACACCTTC; clone_size: .; d_call: .; j_call: TRBJ1-2; v_call: TRBV4-3
cdr3_aa: CASSLNAGLNYGYTF; cdr3_nt: TGTGCCAGCAGCTTAAACGCAGGCCTTAACTATGGCTACACCTTC; clone_size: .; d_call: .; j_call: TRBJ1-2; v_call: TRBV5-4
cdr3_aa: CASSYPGLGTYEQYF; cdr3_nt: TGTGCCAGCAGTTATCCGGGACTAGGGACGTACGAGCAGTACTTC; clone_size: .; d_call: TRBD2; j_call: TRBJ2-7; v_call: TRBV7-2
cdr3_aa: CASSLDSPGETQYF; cdr3_nt: TGTGCCAGCAGTTTAGACTCACCTGGAGAGACCCAGTACTTC; clone_size: .; d_call: .; j_call: TRBJ2-5; v_call: TRBV28
cdr3_aa: CAWSATGIYGYTF; cdr3_nt: TGTGCCTGGAGTGCGACAGGGATCTATGGCTACACCTTC; clone_size: .; d_call: TRBD1; j_call: TRBJ1-2; v_call: TRBV30
cdr3_aa: CASSQDLANEQFF; cdr3_nt: TGCGCCAGCAGCCAAGACCTAGCGAATGAGCAGTTCTTC; clone_size: .; d_call: .; j_call: TRBJ2-1; v_call: TRBV5-5
cdr3_aa: CASSFSLSGQYF; cdr3_nt: TGTGCCAGCAGCTTTTCCTTGAGTGGGCAGTACTTC; clone_size: .; d_call: .; j_call: TRBJ2-7; v_call: TRBV7-2
cdr3_aa: CASSLLRGQSGELFF; cdr3_nt: TGCGCCAGCAGCCTACTAAGGGGGCAGAGCGGGGAGCTGTTTTTT; clone_size: few; d_call: TRBD1; j_call: TRBJ2-2; v_call: TRBV4-3
cdr3_aa: CASSLRSSGESEQFF; cdr3_nt: TGTGCCAGCAGTTTACGGTCTAGCGGGGAATCTGAGCAGTTCTTC; clone_size: .; d_call: TRBD2; j_call: TRBJ2-1; v_call: TRBV27
cdr3_aa: CASRQQGYYGYTF; cdr3_nt: TGTGCCAGCAGACAACAGGGCTACTATGGCTACACCTTC; clone_size: .; d_call: .; j_call: TRBJ1-2; v_call: TRBV6-5
cdr3_aa: CASSKDEGREADTQYF; cdr3_nt: TGTGCCAGCAGCAAAGACGAGGGCAGGGAGGCAGATACGCAGTATTTT; clone_size: few; d_call: .; j_call: TRBJ2-3; v_call: TRBV21-1
cdr3_aa: CASSPILRRELKGNEQFF; cdr3_nt: TGTGCCAGCAGCCCCATTTTGAGGAGGGAATTAAAAGGGAATGAGCAGTTCTTC; clone_size: .; d_call: .; j_call: TRBJ2-1; v_call: TRBV5-4
cdr3_aa: CASSPGQLLYGYTF; cdr3_nt: TGTGCCAGCAGCCCGGGACAGCTCCTCTATGGCTACACCTTC; clone_size: few; d_call: TRBD1; j_call: TRBJ1-2; v_call: TRBV5-4
cdr3_aa: CASSFDRGQYEQYF; cdr3_nt: TGCGCCAGCAGCTTCGACAGGGGGCAATACGAGCAGTACTTC; clone_size: few; d_call: TRBD1; j_call: TRBJ2-7; v_call: TRBV5-1
cdr3_aa: CASTASMGFEAFF; cdr3_nt: TGTGCCAGCACGGCATCCATGGGCTTTGAAGCTTTCTTT; clone_size: once; d_call: .; j_call: TRBJ1-1; v_call: TRBV19
cdr3_aa: CSSSGTGGRDSPLHF; cdr3_nt: TGTTCCAGCAGTGGAACAGGGGGCCGAGATTCACCCCTCCACTTT; clone_size: .; d_call: TRBD1; j_call: TRBJ1-6; v_call: TRBV7-9
cdr3_aa: CASRSGTGPNYGYTF; cdr3_nt: TGTGCCAGCAGATCCGGGACAGGACCTAACTATGGCTACACCTTC; clone_size: .; d_call: TRBD1; j_call: TRBJ1-2; v_call: TRBV2
cdr3_aa: CASSHDREGTQYF; cdr3_nt: TGCGCCAGCAGCCACGACAGAGAAGGGACCCAGTACTTC; clone_size: .; d_call: .; j_call: TRBJ2-5; v_call: TRBV4-1
cdr3_aa: CASSSRLVNEQFF; cdr3_nt: TGTGCCAGCAGCTCCCGACTAGTTAATGAGCAGTTCTTC; clone_size: .; d_call: .; j_call: TRBJ2-1; v_call: TRBV14
cdr3_aa: CASSDVETGDHNEQFF; cdr3_nt: TGTGCCAGCAGTGATGTTGAAACGGGAGATCACAATGAGCAGTTCTTC; clone_size: .; d_call: .; j_call: TRBJ2-1; v_call: TRBV6-1
cdr3_aa: CASSFSLDTQYF; cdr3_nt: TGTGCCAGCAGCTTTTCCTTGGATACGCAGTATTTT; clone_size: .; d_call: .; j_call: TRBJ2-3; v_call: TRBV13
cdr3_aa: CASSLARVGIGYEQYF; cdr3_nt: TGTGCCAGCAGCTTAGCGAGGGTGGGGATCGGCTACGAGCAGTACTTC; clone_size: .; d_call: .; j_call: TRBJ2-7; v_call: TRBV7-2
cdr3_aa: CASSSVDEKLFF; cdr3_nt: TGTGCCAGCAGTTCGGTTGATGAAAAACTGTTTTTT; clone_size: once; d_call: .; j_call: TRBJ1-4; v_call: TRBV6-6
cdr3_aa: CASGRLAGYYEQYF; cdr3_nt: TGTGCCAGCGGGCGGCTAGCGGGATACTACGAGCAGTACTTC; clone_size: .; d_call: TRBD2; j_call: TRBJ2-7; v_call: TRBV6-6
cdr3_aa: CASSLGQSYEQYF; cdr3_nt: TGCGCCAGCAGCCTAGGACAGTCATACGAGCAGTACTTC; clone_size: .; d_call: .; j_call: TRBJ2-7; v_call: TRBV5-1
cdr3_aa: CASSDPGLAVNEQFF; cdr3_nt: TGTGCCAGCAGTGACCCGGGACTAGCGGTAAATGAGCAGTTCTTC; clone_size: .; d_call: TRBD2; j_call: TRBJ2-1; v_call: TRBV25-1
cdr3_aa: CASSSHSGSSGANVLTF; cdr3_nt: TGTGCCAGCAGCTCCCACAGCGGTTCCTCTGGGGCCAACGTCCTGACTTTC; clone_size: .; d_call: .; j_call: TRBJ2-6; v_call: TRBV5-8
cdr3_aa: CATTPSAGESSDTQYF; cdr3_nt: TGTGCCACCACTCCTTCGGCGGGAGAAAGTTCAGATACGCAGTATTTT; clone_size: .; d_call: TRBD2; j_call: TRBJ2-3; v_call: TRBV27
cdr3_aa: CASSDREYEQYF; cdr3_nt: TGTGCCAGCAGCGACAGAGAATACGAGCAGTACTTC; clone_size: .; d_call: .; j_call: TRBJ2-7; v_call: TRBV2
cdr3_aa: CASSLGGYGQPQHF; cdr3_nt: TGTGCCAGCAGTTTAGGGGGCTATGGGCAGCCCCAGCATTTT; clone_size: .; d_call: TRBD1; j_call: TRBJ1-5; v_call: TRBV6-5
cdr3_aa: CASSRDRYEQYF; cdr3_nt: TGTGCCAGCAGCCGAGACAGATACGAGCAGTACTTC; clone_size: .; d_call: .; j_call: TRBJ2-7; v_call: TRBV7-9
cdr3_aa: CASSPTSGGNNEQFF; cdr3_nt: TGTGCCAGCTCACCGACTAGCGGGGGAAACAATGAGCAGTTCTTC; clone_size: .; d_call: TRBD2; j_call: TRBJ2-1; v_call: TRBV18
cdr3_aa: CASSIVLAGAADTQYF; cdr3_nt: TGTGCCAGTAGTATAGTGCTAGCGGGAGCAGCGGATACGCAGTATTTT; clone_size: once; d_call: TRBD2; j_call: TRBJ2-3; v_call: TRBV19
cdr3_aa: CASKRGGENYGYTF; cdr3_nt: TGTGCCAGCAAAAGAGGAGGGGAGAACTATGGCTACACCTTC; clone_size: .; d_call: .; j_call: TRBJ1-2; v_call: TRBV25-1
cdr3_aa: CASSLDSPIHYEQYF; cdr3_nt: TGTGCCAGCAGCTTGGACAGTCCCATCCACTACGAGCAGTACTTC; clone_size: .; d_call: .; j_call: TRBJ2-7; v_call: TRBV11-2
cdr3_aa: CASRNLGQRQETQYF; cdr3_nt: TGCGCCAGCAGAAACCTCGGCCAGCGGCAAGAGACCCAGTACTTC; clone_size: .; d_call: .; j_call: TRBJ2-5; v_call: TRBV5-1
cdr3_aa: CASSLARLAGHYNEQFF; cdr3_nt: TGTGCCAGCAGCTTGGCAAGACTAGCGGGACACTACAATGAGCAGTTCTTC; clone_size: .; d_call: TRBD2; j_call: TRBJ2-1; v_call: TRBV5-6
cdr3_aa: CASSRDSLNDEQFF; cdr3_nt: TGCGCCAGCAGCCGGGACAGCCTAAACGATGAGCAGTTCTTC; clone_size: .; d_call: TRBD1; j_call: TRBJ2-1; v_call: TRBV10-1
cdr3_aa: CASSSLAGTDTQYF; cdr3_nt: TGTGCCAGCAGTTCACTAGCGGGCACAGATACGCAGTATTTT; clone_size: .; d_call: TRBD2; j_call: TRBJ2-3; v_call: TRBV27